Reported below is one TCR beta chain. Produced via immunoSEQ multiplex PCR; TCRdb's table is partial and in-frame only. In the table there are over 25,000 clones, approximately 92% of which are singletons. This entry is derived from a study of blood T cell repertoires in COVID-19. Study details: Acute and convalescent COVID-19 specimens originated in the United States, Italy and Spain.

Trimming took 2 bases from V and 11 from J; bases not matched to a gene: 6. CDR1 is SGHTA and CDR2 is FQGNSA in the germline V gene. The CDR3 is 14 residues long. The clonotype was recovered from a man aged 60-69 years with acute or convalescent COVID-19. The chain carries TRBV7-2 and TRBJ2-3, with 11 bases lining up with TRBD2. The sequencing sample was made of peripheral blood. The CDR3 spells CASSLQLAGEGQYF. CDR3 coding DNA: TGTGCCAGCAGCTTACAACTAGCGGGAGAGGGGCAGTATTTT.